Below, 18 T cell receptor beta chains from the same sample are listed, as sequenced in a study of prognosis after radiotherapy for stage I lung cancer. TCR beta CDR3 was amplified from genomic DNA by two-round multiplex PCR. It was primers specific to each TRBV and TRBJ gene that first-round PCR used. TCRdb re-called the multiplex PCR reads with MiXCR, one entry per CDR3 protein. The data hold about 59,000 distinct CDR3 sequences, with 26% observed a single time. This sample comprised PBMCs, obtained before or after stereotactic body radiation therapy (not recorded which). The origin of the receptors is a donor aged 50 or older with non-small cell lung cancer.

In this sample, this clonotype turned up many times. The rearrangement joins TRBV7-2 to TRBJ2-1; 12 bases match TRBD2. V dropped 5 bases and J dropped 2; count of bases not matched to a gene: 13. Germline CDR1 and CDR2: SGHTA and FQGNSA. The CDR3 covers 19 residues. CDR3 amino acids: CASSPQGLAGGKTYNEQFF. The CDR3 nucleotides read TGTGCCAGCAGCCCACAGGGGCTAGCGGGGGGGAAAACCTACAATGAGCAGTTCTTC.

This clonotype was observed many times. The chain couples TRBV6-2 or TRBV6-3 to TRBJ1-2; D remains ambiguous. Trimming took 0 bases from V and 3 from J, leaving 8 bases between them. The CDR3 runs to 14 residues. Germline V gene lookup returns CDR1 MNHEY and CDR2 SVGEGT. CDR3 coding DNA: TGTGCCAGCAGTTACTCAGGACCGTACTATGGCTACACCTTC. This sequence encodes CASSYSGPYYGYTF.

This clonotype was recorded many times. This chain joins TRBV6-2 or TRBV6-3 and TRBJ1-3; 8 bases fit TRBD1. CDR1 and CDR2 (germline): MNHEY, SVGEGT. The CDR3 has 15 residues. V shed 2 bases and J 1 base; nucleotides not matched to a gene: 1. As DNA, the CDR3 is TGTGCCAGCAGTTACGGGGACAGGTCTGGAAACACCATATATTTT. Translated: CASSYGDRSGNTIYF.

The chain links TRBV7-9 to TRBJ1-1; D not resolved. The CDR3 consists of 15 residues. Trimming pared 4 bases from V and 3 bases from J, leaving 15 bases between. The germline gives CDR1 SEHNR, CDR2 FQNEAQ (reference sequence). The CDR3 here is CASSSDPEGHTEAFF. CDR3 DNA: TGTGCCAGCAGCTCGGATCCTGAGGGCCACACTGAAGCTTTCTTT.

There are many counts of this clonotype. This chain joins TRBV20-1 and TRBJ1-4; 10 nucleotides match TRBD1. The CDR3 totals 14 residues. V gave up 3 bases and J gave up 7 bases; unmatched junction bases: 5. Germline values: CDR1 DFQATT, CDR2 SNEGSKA (reference sequence). CDR3: CSARRGQGSEKLFF. The CDR3 DNA follows: TGCAGTGCTAGGAGGGGACAGGGGTCTGAAAAACTGTTTTTT.

About this clonotype: One end of the junction is discordant with germline, which a read error may explain. The chain employs TRBV5-1 and TRBJ2-3; TRBD2 matches 7 bases. The CDR3 consists of 16 residues. Germline assignment: CDR1 SGHRS and CDR2 YFSETQ. CDR3 in amino acids: CASSSGLSGGADMQYF. CDR3 nucleotide sequence: TGCGCCAGCAGCTCCGGACTATCGGGGGGAGCAGATATGCAGTATTTT.

This clonotype came up many times. V and J are TRBV29-1 and TRBJ2-7; 7 bases align to TRBD1. Unmatched junction bases numbered 6, after V lost 0 bases and J lost 1 base. Germline values: CDR1 SQVTM, CDR2 ANQGSEA. The CDR3 loop spans 15 amino acids. In DNA, the CDR3 is TGCAGCGTTGAAGATAGACAGGGTAGGTCCTACGAGCAGTACTTC. The encoded protein is CSVEDRQGRSYEQYF.

This clonotype was found many times. V usage is TRBV20-1 and J usage is TRBJ2-1; TRBD2 might be the D (7 bases). CDR1 DFQATT and CDR2 SNEGSKA come from the germline V gene (reference sequence). Trimming took off 0 bases at V and 5 bases at J, with 17 bases between the two ends. The CDR3 is 16 amino acids. CDR3 sequence (DNA): TGCAGTGCTAGAGATCCGGGGGGCTTCCCCAACAATGAGCAGTTCTTC. This gives the protein CSARDPGGFPNNEQFF.

This clonotype was detected ten times or more. The chain employs TRBV19 and TRBJ2-2; a possible D gene is TRBD2 (6 bases). V was shortened by 5 bases and J by 6 bases, with 13 bases between the two germline ends. The germline V gene has CDR1 LNHDA and CDR2 SQIVND (reference sequence). The length of the CDR3 is 14 residues. CDR3 protein: CASSPGPGAGELFF. The CDR3 DNA reads as TGTGCCAGTAGTCCGGGACCGGGGGCCGGGGAGCTGTTTTTT.

Note on this clonotype: Only one base separates this from a far larger clonotype, so it likely reflects a read error. The V gene is TRBV28, the J gene TRBJ1-1; D may be TRBD1 (5 bases). Trimming took 5 bases from V and 0 from J, leaving 16 bases between them. The CDR3 extends over 16 amino acids. Per the germline V gene, CDR1 is MDHEN and CDR2 is SYDVKM. In DNA form, the CDR3 reads TGTGCCAGCAGTGAAGGCGTTGGCAGGGTGAACACTGAAGCTTTCTTT. Residues: CASSEGVGRVNTEAFF.

This clonotype was recorded at least ten times. The J gene is TRBJ2-1, the V gene TRBV6-2 or TRBV6-3; a possible D gene is TRBD2 (5 bases). Looked up from germline, CDR1 is MNHEY and CDR2 is SVGEGT. V lost 6 bases and J 8 bases, leaving 17 bases between the germline ends. This CDR3 spans 14 amino acids. The CDR3, as DNA: TGTGCCAGCAGACACCGGGATTCACGTCATGAGCAGTTCTTC. It yields the protein CASRHRDSRHEQFF.

This clonotype has a count of ten or more. The chain is built from TRBV9 and TRBJ2-5; 7 bases agree with TRBD1. V lost 1 base, J lost 4 bases, and 7 bases stayed unmatched. Germline CDR1 and CDR2: SGDLS and YYNGEE. The CDR3 has 15 residues. For the CDR3, the DNA is TGTGCCAGCAGCGTATGGGACAGCTCAGGAGAGACCCAGTACTTC. Amino acid sequence: CASSVWDSSGETQYF.

At least ten counts were recorded for this clonotype. The CDR3, as DNA: TGTGCCAGCAGCCCCGGGACAGACTATGGCTACACCTTC. Translated, it gives CASSPGTDYGYTF. This rearrangement joins TRBV7-2 to TRBJ1-2; 7 positions agree with TRBD1. The CDR3 has 13 amino acids. With 5 bases clipped from V and 3 bases from J, the junction kept 3 bases outside the gene matches. Germline-derived CDR1 and CDR2 are SGHTA and FQGNSA.

This clonotype was found a few times. The chain couples TRBV5-4 to TRBJ1-1; the match to TRBD1 covers 7 bases. The CDR3 extends over 12 amino acids. Germline assignment: CDR1 SGHNT and CDR2 YYREEE (reference sequence). V dropped 4 bases and J dropped 12; count of bases not matched to a gene: 9. This CDR3 is CASSLDRAETFF. The DNA of the CDR3 is TGTGCCAGCAGCCTTGACAGGGCAGAAACTTTCTTT.

This clonotype was observed at least ten times. CDR3 protein: CASSFTAGQGDEKLFF. In DNA, the CDR3 is TGTGCCAGCAGCTTTACCGCGGGACAGGGAGATGAAAAACTGTTTTTT. The rearrangement links TRBV7-3 to TRBJ1-4; 9 positions match TRBD1. The CDR3 totals 16 residues. The ends lost 3 bases at V and 6 bases at J; junction bases unmatched: 8. From germline, CDR1 is SGHTA and CDR2 FQGTGA.

This clonotype occurred many times. The J gene is TRBJ1-3, the V gene TRBV11-2; no reliable D call. The CDR3 is made up of 13 amino acids. CDR1 is SGHAT and CDR2 is FQNNGV in the germline V gene. V dropped 6 bases and J dropped 0 bases, with 6 bases sitting between them. CDR3 nucleotide sequence: TGTGCCAGCAGGACTGTCTCTGGAAACACCATATATTTT. Translation gives CASRTVSGNTIYF.

This clonotype has just a few counts. J is TRBJ2-1 and V is TRBV18, with D unclear. CDR3 length: 15 residues. From germline, CDR1 is KGHSH and CDR2 LQKENI. Trimming stripped 2 bases from V and 0 bases from J, with 8 bases between. The CDR3 sequence: CASSPSESSYNEQFF. CDR3 bases: TGTGCCAGCTCACCATCGGAAAGCTCCTACAATGAGCAGTTCTTC.

For this clonotype: This may come from a read error, since a much larger clone is one base off. The rearrangement links TRBV24-1 to TRBJ2-5; 8 positions agree with TRBD1. This CDR3 comprises 16 residues. Germline CDR1 reads KGHDR; CDR2 reads SFDVKD. In DNA form, the CDR3 reads TGTGCCAACAGTGAACTAACCGGACAGGGAAAAGAGACCCAGTACTTC. This sequence encodes CANSELTGQGKETQYF.